This T cell receptor beta chain was captured by sequencing in a study of blood T cell repertoires in COVID-19. At the level of the study: Samples representing acute and convalescent COVID-19 were sourced from the United States, Italy and Spain. Sample material is recorded as cDNA or gDNA derived from T cells, B-cell-depleted T cells, or PBMCs.

This clone has just one count. The CDR3 runs 16 residues. Trimming at V came to 4 bases and at J to 0 bases, leaving 6 bases not matched to a gene. Per germline, CDR1 MNHEY and CDR2 SVGAGI. In the original workflow: It was from reference gene primer amplification that nucleated cell counts were estimated. The data were produced by immunoSEQ multiplex PCR, yet TCRdb's version contains in-frame clones alone and is incomplete. V and J calls and clone size come straight from that table; D and trimming were deduced from the DNA. This table holds hundreds of thousands of clones, around 85% found once. The TCR sequence derives from a young woman who had recovered from COVID-19. Material for sequencing was peripheral blood. V is TRBV6-5 and J is TRBJ2-7, with 10 bases aligning to TRBD2. This CDR3 is CASSSGWTSGSYEQYF. The CDR3 nucleotides read TGTGCCAGCAGTTCGGGATGGACTAGCGGCTCCTACGAGCAGTACTTC.